This TCR beta chain was identified during a study of blood T cell repertoires in COVID-19. The data were produced by immunoSEQ multiplex PCR, yet TCRdb's version contains in-frame clones alone and is incomplete. The profile covers 150,000 to 200,000 clones, with nearly 80% appearing a single time and less than 30% taken by the ten largest. Trimming cost V 3 bases and J 0 bases, with 9 bases left between them. This CDR3 has 15 residues. Germline CDR1 WNHNN, CDR2 SYGVQD (reference sequence). The sequenced material came from peripheral blood. This sequence joins TRBV10-1 and TRBJ1-3, with D hard to call. The clonotype comes from a woman aged 65 to 85 with acute or convalescent COVID-19. The CDR3 DNA sequence: TGCGCCAGCAGTGACGGAGTACCCTCTGGAAACACCATATATTTT. Its translation: CASSDGVPSGNTIYF.